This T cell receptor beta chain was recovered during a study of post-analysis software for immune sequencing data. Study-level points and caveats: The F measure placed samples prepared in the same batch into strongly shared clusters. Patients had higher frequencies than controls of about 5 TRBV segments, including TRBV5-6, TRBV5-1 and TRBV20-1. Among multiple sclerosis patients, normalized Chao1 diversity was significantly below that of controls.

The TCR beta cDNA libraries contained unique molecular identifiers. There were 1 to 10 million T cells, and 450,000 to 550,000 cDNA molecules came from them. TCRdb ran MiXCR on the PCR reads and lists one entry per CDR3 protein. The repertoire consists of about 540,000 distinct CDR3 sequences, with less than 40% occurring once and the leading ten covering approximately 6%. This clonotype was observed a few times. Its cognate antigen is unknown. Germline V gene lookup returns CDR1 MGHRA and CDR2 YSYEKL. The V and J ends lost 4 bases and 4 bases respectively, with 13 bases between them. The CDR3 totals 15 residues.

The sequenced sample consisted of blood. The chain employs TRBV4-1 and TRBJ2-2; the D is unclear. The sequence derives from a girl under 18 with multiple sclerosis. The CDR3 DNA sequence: TGCGCCAGCAGCCCCCTACCCGGTATCACCGGGGAGCTGTTTTTT. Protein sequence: CASSPLPGITGELFF.